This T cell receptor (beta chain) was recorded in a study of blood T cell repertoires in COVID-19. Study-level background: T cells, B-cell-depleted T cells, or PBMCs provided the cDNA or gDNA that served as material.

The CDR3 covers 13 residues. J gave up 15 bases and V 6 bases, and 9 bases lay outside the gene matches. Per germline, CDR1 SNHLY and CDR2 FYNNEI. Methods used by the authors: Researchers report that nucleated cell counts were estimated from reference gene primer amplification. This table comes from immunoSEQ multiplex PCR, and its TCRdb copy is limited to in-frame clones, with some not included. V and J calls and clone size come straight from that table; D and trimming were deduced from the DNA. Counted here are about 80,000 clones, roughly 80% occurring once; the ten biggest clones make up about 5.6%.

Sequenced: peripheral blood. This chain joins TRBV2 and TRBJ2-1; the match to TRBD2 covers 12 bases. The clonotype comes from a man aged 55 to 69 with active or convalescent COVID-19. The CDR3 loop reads CASSAIWTSGAFF. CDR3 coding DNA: TGTGCCAGCAGCGCAATCTGGACTAGCGGGGCGTTCTTC.